Below are 3 T cell receptor beta chains sequenced from a single sample in a study of blood T cell repertoires in COVID-19. TCRdb's copy holds only in-frame clones and misses some; the assay was immunoSEQ multiplex PCR. Of 110,000 to 150,000 clones detected, around 84% appear once; the ten largest clones hold less than 5.5%. Sequencing was carried out using peripheral blood. These receptors came from a woman aged 45-60 years with acute or convalescent COVID-19.

The rearrangement joins TRBV5-7 to TRBJ1-1; D unresolved. TRBV5-7 is an open reading frame whose function is uncertain. V was cut by 2 bases and J by 7 bases, with 6 bases left in between. This CDR3 region has 11 residues. CDR3 loop: CASSLRVEAFF. The CDR3 nucleotides are TGTGCCAGCAGCTTACGAGTTGAAGCTTTCTTT.

This sequence joins TRBV7-2 and TRBJ1-4; a possible D gene is TRBD1 (6 bases). Germline loops: CDR1 SGHTA, CDR2 FQGNSA. This CDR3 is 15 amino acids long. V dropped 4 bases and J dropped 7 bases, with 16 bases sitting between them. The CDR3 is CASSSQTGIGEKLFF. Written as DNA, the CDR3 is TGTGCCAGCAGCTCCCAAACAGGGATCGGTGAAAAACTGTTTTTT.

Only a few counts were recorded for this clone. The chain combines TRBV7-2 with TRBJ1-2, with D possibly being TRBD1 (6 bases). CDR3 size: 14 residues. V shed 4 bases and J shed 9 bases, with 18 bases lying between them. Germline loops: CDR1 SGHTA, CDR2 FQGNSA. This CDR3 is CASSSAGTISSYTF. The DNA for the CDR3 is TGTGCCAGCAGCTCGGCCGGGACAATTAGTAGCTACACCTTC.